Each of the 26 T cell receptor beta chains below was sequenced from the same sample in a study of blood T cells in healthy people across ages. Combining a sample-barcoded 5' primer with a J-beta primer mix, a second PCR ran for roughly 7 to 11 cycles. One entry per CDR3 protein results from TCRdb running MiXCR on the 5' RACE reads. Of about 830,000 distinct CDR3 sequences in the sample, over 45% were seen once. The specimen was blood. These receptors all stem from a young man in good health.

This clonotype was seen repeatedly, ten times or more. The chain is built from TRBV10-3 and TRBJ2-5; D is possibly TRBD1 or TRBD2 (5 bases each). The ends were cut back, 10 bases at V and 5 bases at J, with 11 bases in the middle. Per the germline V gene, CDR1 is ENHRY and CDR2 is SYGVKD. The CDR3 sequence is 11 residues long. CDR3 residues: CATWDGETQYF. The CDR3 region has the DNA TGTGCCACCTGGGACGGGGAGACCCAGTACTTC.

In its sample, this clonotype was seen once. At one of its ends the junction is not consistent with the germline gene, which may arise from a read error. This chain connects TRBV12-3 or TRBV12-4 to TRBJ2-3; D might be TRBD1 (6 bases). The CDR3 is 14 amino acids. CDR3 protein: CASNGRGGADAQYF. The CDR3 nucleotides read TGTGCCAGCAATGGCAGAGGGGGAGCAGATGCGCAGTATTTT.

The sample holds many counts of this clonotype. The V and J genes are TRBV7-2 and TRBJ2-7; D ambiguous. V was cut by 1 base and J by 0 bases, with 7 bases left in between. The CDR3 is 14 residues long. Germline V gene data show CDR1 as SGHTA and CDR2 as FQGNSA. In nucleotides, the CDR3 is TGTGCCAGCAGCTTAGTGGACGGCTCCTACGAGCAGTACTTC. Translation gives CASSLVDGSYEQYF.

The chain is built from TRBV29-1 and TRBJ2-6, with 7 bases fitting TRBD1. Looked up from germline, CDR1 is SQVTM and CDR2 is ANQGSEA. The CDR3 is 14 amino acids. Unmatched junction bases numbered 4, after V lost 6 bases and J lost 2 bases. Written as DNA, the CDR3 is TGCAGCGTCCGGACAGGAGCTGGGGCCAACGTCCTGACTTTC. Its protein product is CSVRTGAGANVLTF. Using reference TRBV29-1 and TRBJ2-6 for the parts outside the CDR3, the full variable domain is SAVISQKPSRDICQRGTSLTIQCQVDSQVTMMFWYRQQPGQSLTLIATANQGSEATYESGFVIDKFPISRPNLTFSTLTVSNMSPEDSSIYLCSVRTGAGANVLTFGAGSRLTVL.

The chain carries TRBV7-9 and TRBJ2-4; D unresolved. From germline, CDR1 is SEHNR and CDR2 FQNEAQ (reference sequence). The CDR3 is made up of 13 amino acids. V dropped 5 bases and J dropped 3 bases, with 8 bases sitting between them. CDR3 region: CASSPPGKNIQYF. CDR3 nucleotide sequence: TGTGCCAGCAGCCCCCCAGGCAAAAACATTCAGTACTTC. Together with reference TRBV7-9 and TRBJ2-4, the CDR3 gives the full variable domain: DTGVSQNPRHKITKRGQNVTFRCDPISEHNRLYWYRQTLGQGPEFLTYFQNEAQLEKSRLLSDRFSAERPKGSFSTLEIQRTEQGDSAMYLCASSPPGKNIQYFGAGTRLSVL.

The chain couples TRBV4-3 to TRBJ2-7; 7 bases match TRBD2. Germline assignment: CDR1 LGHNA and CDR2 YSLEER. V dropped 1 base and J dropped 2; count of bases not matched to a gene: 5. This CDR3 spans 15 amino acids. CDR3: CASSQGASGTYEQYF. The CDR3 DNA follows: TGCGCCAGCAGCCAAGGTGCTAGCGGAACCTACGAGCAGTACTTC.

J is TRBJ2-1 and V is TRBV24-1, with D possibly being TRBD2 (6 bases). The CDR3 is 19 residues long. CDR1 is KGHDR and CDR2 is SFDVKD in the germline V gene. V was trimmed by 4 bases and J by 12 bases, leaving 33 bases between them. The CDR3 loop reads CATSEAEIHDGRGSDGQFF. The CDR3 DNA reads as TGTGCCACCAGTGAGGCAGAAATACACGATGGCCGGGGGTCGGATGGGCAGTTCTTC.

The J gene is TRBJ2-3, the V gene TRBV20-1; 10 bases line up with TRBD1. Germline CDR1 is DFQATT and CDR2 is SNEGSKA (reference sequence). V lost 1 base and J lost 10; bases outside the gene matches: 8. There are 14 residues in the CDR3. This CDR3 reads CSARGPGTGEAQYF. The CDR3 DNA follows: TGCAGTGCTAGAGGTCCCGGGACAGGGGAAGCGCAGTATTTT.

V and J are TRBV6-2 or TRBV6-3 and TRBJ1-2; 7 bases align to TRBD1. The CDR3 has 15 residues. Germline CDR1 reads MNHEY; CDR2 reads SVGEGT. Trimming at V came to 3 bases and at J to 7 bases, leaving 11 bases not matched to a gene. CDR3 loop: CASSYNDRDSGGYTF. In DNA form, the CDR3 reads TGTGCCAGCAGTTATAACGACCGGGACAGTGGTGGCTACACCTTC.

The CDR3 sequence is CASSPTGLAGGPGDIQYF. In DNA form, the CDR3 reads TGCGCCAGCAGCCCGACGGGTCTAGCGGGAGGGCCTGGTGACATTCAGTACTTC. V and J are TRBV4-3 and TRBJ2-4; TRBD2 matches 12 bases. Germline values: CDR1 LGHNA, CDR2 YSLEER. CDR3 size: 18 residues. V lost 4 bases to trimming and J lost 8 bases; unmatched junction nucleotides: 15.

This clonotype appeared a few times. The chain has TRBV5-1 and TRBJ2-7; 7 nucleotides line up with TRBD2. CDR1 SGHRS and CDR2 YFSETQ come from the germline V gene. Trimming removed 1 base from V and 5 bases from J; junction bases left unmatched: 6. The CDR3 loop spans 14 amino acids. In DNA, the CDR3 is TGCGCCAGCAGCTTGTGGCGGGAGATCGACGAGCAGTACTTC. It specifies CASSLWREIDEQYF.

The chain carries TRBV20-1 and TRBJ2-1; D possibly corresponds to TRBD2 (6 bases). V was trimmed by 5 bases and J by 6 bases, leaving 17 bases between them. CDR3 length: 14 residues. The germline CDR1 and CDR2 sequences are DFQATT and SNEGSKA (reference sequence). CDR3 loop: CSAGRTTQSNEQFF. For the CDR3, the DNA is TGCAGTGCTGGCCGGACTACCCAATCCAATGAGCAGTTCTTC.

The chain uses TRBV6-5 and TRBJ2-7; D may be TRBD2 (6 bases). The CDR3 consists of 15 residues. V lost 6 bases and J 0 bases, leaving 15 bases between the germline ends. Germline loops: CDR1 MNHEY, CDR2 SVGAGI. CDR3 sequence (DNA): TGTGCCAGCAGGGGGGAGGCAGGGCGCTCCTACGAGCAGTACTTC. It translates to CASRGEAGRSYEQYF.

This clonotype was seen a few times. A much larger clone is a single base away; this may be a read error. The chain is built from TRBV12-3 or TRBV12-4 and TRBJ2-3; 9 bases align to TRBD2. The trim removed 10 bases at V and 5 bases at J, leaving 10 bases unmatched. This CDR3 is 14 amino acids long. The chain's CDR3 is CAIHGGGAGDTQYF. The CDR3 nucleotides are TGTGCCATCCATGGCGGGGGGGCCGGAGATACGCAGTATTTT.

Concerning this clonotype: A read error may explain this, as a much larger clone is one base away. The chain carries TRBV20-1 and TRBJ2-1; 11 bases are shared with TRBD2. The length of the CDR3 is 14 residues. J was trimmed by 4 bases and V by 7 bases; bases with no gene match: 6. Per germline, CDR1 DFQATT and CDR2 SNEGSKA (reference sequence). CDR3 bases: TGCAGTGTCCCGACTAGCGGGGTGTACAATGAGCAGTTCTTC. Translation gives CSVPTSGVYNEQFF.

The rearrangement uses TRBV7-2 and TRBJ1-2; D uncertain. The CDR3 sequence is 14 residues long. The V and J ends lost 5 bases and 2 bases respectively, with 12 bases between them. CDR1 is SGHTA, CDR2 FQGNSA, per germline. The CDR3, as DNA: TGTGCCAGCAGCCCTGATACCAACAACTATGGCTACACCTTC. This translates into CASSPDTNNYGYTF.

This clonotype was seen a handful of times. V and J are TRBV10-3 and TRBJ2-6; D may be TRBD1 (5 bases). The CDR3 sequence is 16 residues long. Germline-derived CDR1 and CDR2 are ENHRY and SYGVKD. The V gene lost 7 bases and the J gene lost 0 bases, with 13 bases spanning the gap. The CDR3, as DNA: TGTGCCATCACAACAGGAGAACGCTCTGGGGCCAACGTCCTGACTTTC. This encodes CAITTGERSGANVLTF.

The rearrangement joins TRBV28 to TRBJ2-4; 9 positions agree with TRBD2. J gave up 13 bases and V 4 bases, and 17 bases lay outside the gene matches. CDR3 length equals 16 residues. Germline CDR1 reads MDHEN; CDR2 reads SYDVKM. CDR3 DNA sequence: TGTGCCAGCAGTTACGACCGCCTAGCGGGGCCCGGGGAGCAGTACTTC. Its protein product is CASSYDRLAGPGEQYF.

This chain links TRBV3-1 with TRBJ2-1; 10 positions match TRBD2. This CDR3 has 16 residues. The V and J ends lost 4 bases and 4 bases, in that order; junction bases with no gene match: 7. Germline V gives CDR1 LGHDT, CDR2 YNNKEL (reference sequence). CDR3: CASSPLSGGGYNEQFF. The CDR3 nucleotides are TGTGCCAGCAGCCCACTGAGCGGGGGGGGGTACAATGAGCAGTTCTTC.

The J gene is TRBJ2-4, the V gene TRBV2; tentative D call: TRBD2 (6 bases). The CDR3 is 15 residues long. The ends were cut back, 3 bases at V and 2 bases at J, with 11 bases in the middle. Germline V lookup: CDR1 SNHLY, CDR2 FYNNEI. As DNA, the CDR3 is TGTGCCAGCAGTGAGGGACTCGTAACCAAAAACATTCAGTACTTC. Translating it yields CASSEGLVTKNIQYF.

The chain has TRBV28 and TRBJ2-5; D gene uncertain. Germline V gene lookup returns CDR1 MDHEN and CDR2 SYDVKM. The CDR3 runs to 13 residues. Trimming cost V 3 bases and J 0 bases, with 5 bases left between them. DNA of the CDR3: TGTGCCAGCAGTTTCGACAACCAAGAGACCCAGTACTTC. It yields the protein CASSFDNQETQYF. The complete variable domain, with remaining parts taken from reference TRBV28 and TRBJ2-5, reads DVKVTQSSRYLVKRTGEKVFLECVQDMDHENMFWYRQDPGLGLRLIYFSYDVKMKEKGDIPEGYSVSREKKERFSLILESASTNQTSMYLCASSFDNQETQYFGPGTRLLVL.

J is TRBJ2-7 and V is TRBV7-2; 9 bases match TRBD1. V lost 1 base and J lost 4; bases outside the gene matches: 8. The CDR3 loop spans 16 amino acids. CDR1 is SGHTA, CDR2 FQGNSA, per germline. The CDR3 coding sequence is TGTGCCAGCAGCTTAGTCTCCTCGGGACAGGGTTACGAGCAGTACTTC. Its protein is CASSLVSSGQGYEQYF.

The rearrangement links TRBV7-2 to TRBJ1-2; a possible D gene is TRBD1 (5 bases). V gave up 1 base and J gave up 8 bases, with 17 bases separating them. This CDR3 has 15 residues. Germline lookup yields CDR1 SGHTA and CDR2 FQGNSA. This chain's CDR3 is CASSLVYSREWGYTF. DNA of the CDR3: TGTGCCAGCAGCTTAGTGTATTCCAGGGAATGGGGCTACACCTTC.

The chain links TRBV5-1 to TRBJ1-1, with unresolved D. V was shortened by 0 bases and J by 0 bases, with 3 bases between the two germline ends. The CDR3 is made up of 13 amino acids. CDR1 SGHRS and CDR2 YFSETQ come from the germline V gene. The CDR3 sequence: CASSLEMNTEAFF. CDR3 nucleotide sequence: TGCGCCAGCAGCTTGGAGATGAACACTGAAGCTTTCTTT.

CDR3 DNA: TGCGCCAGCAGCTTGGGGTCGGCGGGGCGCACAGATACGCAGTATTTT. This sequence encodes CASSLGSAGRTDTQYF. This chain joins TRBV5-1 and TRBJ2-3; a possible D gene is TRBD2 (6 bases). Between the trimmed V and J ends, which lost 0 bases and 1 base, there was a span of 12 bases. The CDR3 sequence is 16 residues long. The germline CDR1 and CDR2 sequences are SGHRS and YFSETQ.

This sequence joins TRBV15 and TRBJ2-6; tentatively, D is TRBD1 (6 bases). There are 16 residues in the CDR3. Trimming left V 5 bases short and J 2 bases short, with 13 bases between. Per the germline V gene, CDR1 is LNHNV and CDR2 is YYDKDF (reference sequence). The CDR3 is CATSSQDRAGANVLTF. The CDR3, as DNA: TGTGCCACCAGCTCTCAGGACAGAGCTGGGGCCAACGTCCTGACTTTC.